The 32 T cell receptor beta chains below all came from one sample that was sequenced in a study of siplizumab effects on memory and regulatory T cells. Profiled with immunoSEQ multiplex PCR; TCRdb holds only in-frame clones, not every one. Among some 96,000 clones listed, around 93% were seen once. Specimen: non-Treg CD4+ T cells sorted from blood. Receptors originate from a human donor in good health.

This chain joins TRBV6-5 and TRBJ1-2; D call uncertain. The CDR3 has 14 amino acids. Trimming shortened V by 5 bases and J by 4 bases, and 14 bases separated the two germline ends. The germline gives CDR1 MNHEY, CDR2 SVGAGI. CDR3 sequence reads: CASSRGTEGYGYTF. The CDR3 nucleotides are TGTGCCAGCAGTAGAGGAACGGAGGGCTATGGCTACACCTTC.

The chain uses TRBV19 and TRBJ2-1; D remains unclear. Germline loops: CDR1 LNHDA, CDR2 SQIVND (reference sequence). The V gene lost 10 bases and the J gene lost 7 bases, with 17 bases spanning the gap. The CDR3 runs to 13 residues. The CDR3 nucleotides read TGTGCCACCACCCGGGCCCCTGGGAATGAGCAGTTCTTC. This sequence encodes CATTRAPGNEQFF.

In its sample, this clone was seen once. The J gene is TRBJ1-4, the V gene TRBV6-6, with TRBD1 matching over 11 bases. The germline V gene encodes CDR1 MNHNY and CDR2 SVGAGI (reference sequence). J gave up 3 bases and V 10 bases, and 7 bases lay outside the gene matches. The CDR3 spans 15 residues. CDR3 amino acids: CATRTGGSANEKLFF. The CDR3 DNA is TGTGCCACCCGGACAGGGGGCTCCGCTAATGAAAAACTGTTTTTT.

Only a few counts were recorded for this clone. The chain recombines TRBV18 with TRBJ2-3; D is uncertain. V was pared by 5 bases and J by 1 base, with 16 bases between. Germline-derived CDR1 and CDR2 are KGHSH and LQKENI. This CDR3 spans 16 amino acids. This chain's CDR3 is CASSATELLGTDTQYF. CDR3 sequence (DNA): TGTGCCAGCTCAGCAACCGAGCTCCTCGGCACAGATACGCAGTATTTT.

The rearrangement joins TRBV2 to TRBJ2-1; 10 nucleotides align to TRBD2. CDR3 length: 15 amino acids. CDR1 and CDR2 (germline): SNHLY, FYNNEI. V trimming: 7 bases; J trimming: 7 bases; junction bases outside the gene matches: 10. CDR3 sequence (DNA): TGTGCCAGCATGCTCTCTCAGCGGGAGGGTAATGAGCAGTTCTTC. Translated, it gives CASMLSQREGNEQFF.

The CDR3: CASSLDYEQYF. The CDR3 DNA is TGTGCCAGCTCACTGGACTACGAGCAGTACTTC. The chain employs TRBV18 and TRBJ2-7, with D unresolved. CDR3 length: 11 residues. With 4 bases removed from V and 3 bases from J, the gap between germline ends came to 4 bases. Germline loops: CDR1 KGHSH, CDR2 LQKENI.

In this sample, this clone turned up once. CDR3 residues: CATKATANMNTEAFF. The CDR3 bases are TGTGCCACCAAGGCGACAGCCAACATGAACACTGAAGCTTTCTTT. V gene TRBV7-3 combines with J gene TRBJ1-1; tentative D call: TRBD1 (5 bases). Trimming shortened V by 10 bases and J by 0 bases, and 18 bases separated the two germline ends. Germline V gene lookup returns CDR1 SGHTA and CDR2 FQGTGA. The CDR3 contains 15 residues.

The genes are TRBV4-1 and TRBJ2-2, with 7 bases that match TRBD2. Germline V gene lookup returns CDR1 MGHRA and CDR2 YSYEKL. V gave up 4 bases and J gave up 3 bases; unmatched junction bases: 5. The CDR3 sequence is 15 residues long. CDR3 bases: TGCGCCAGCAGCCCGACGGGAGGCTACACCGGGGAGCTGTTTTTT. This sequence encodes CASSPTGGYTGELFF.

This chain uses TRBV11-2 with TRBJ1-2; D is unclear. The CDR3 has 13 amino acids. Germline CDR1 and CDR2: SGHAT and FQNNGV. Trimming shortened V by 5 bases and J by 5 bases, and 12 bases separated the two germline ends. This CDR3 is CASSPPGLYGYTF. CDR3 nucleotide sequence: TGTGCCAGCAGCCCCCCGGGTTTGTATGGCTACACCTTC.

CDR3 protein: CASSPKGGASGRPLDNEQFF. In DNA, the CDR3 is TGTGCCAGCAGCCCTAAGGGGGGGGCTAGCGGGAGGCCCCTGGACAATGAGCAGTTCTTC. The chain uses TRBV7-3 and TRBJ2-1; 11 bases map to TRBD2. Germline V CDR1 and CDR2: SGHTA, FQGTGA. This CDR3 comprises 20 residues. V shed 5 bases and J 5 bases; nucleotides not matched to a gene: 20.

This chain connects TRBV7-9 to TRBJ2-2; D is perhaps TRBD2 (5 bases). This CDR3 has 14 residues. Trimming removed 6 bases at V and 6 bases at J, with 14 bases between. Germline V gives CDR1 SEHNR, CDR2 FQNEAQ (reference sequence). The CDR3 here is CASRSIPGAGELFF. In nucleotides, the CDR3 is TGTGCCAGCAGAAGTATCCCCGGGGCCGGGGAGCTGTTTTTT.

The rearrangement uses TRBV5-1 and TRBJ2-1; D possibly corresponds to TRBD1 (6 bases). In germline, CDR1 is SGHRS, CDR2 YFSETQ. CDR3 size: 15 residues. The germline V and J ends were trimmed by 4 bases and 6 bases, with 17 bases remaining between them. DNA of the CDR3: TGCGCCAGCAGCCCTACTTTACAGGGTGGCAATGAGCAGTTCTTC. Its translation is CASSPTLQGGNEQFF.

The J gene is TRBJ1-1, the V gene TRBV29-1, with D possibly TRBD1 on 5 matching bases. The CDR3 is 15 residues long. The V end was cut by 6 bases, the J end by 1 base, with 18 bases between. Germline V lookup: CDR1 SQVTM, CDR2 ANQGSEA. The CDR3 reads CSVVPGGGGNTEAFF. Here the CDR3 DNA reads TGCAGCGTGGTCCCTGGGGGGGGTGGGAACACTGAAGCTTTCTTT.

J is TRBJ2-5 and V is TRBV11-2; weak D call: TRBD2 (5 bases). This CDR3 has 15 amino acids. Per the germline V gene, CDR1 is SGHAT and CDR2 is FQNNGV. Trimming left V 1 base short and J 5 bases short, with 14 bases between. This CDR3 reads CASSLVGGFSETQYF. CDR3 in DNA: TGTGCCAGCAGCTTAGTCGGCGGGTTTTCGGAGACCCAGTACTTC.

The chain couples TRBV2 to TRBJ2-7; TRBD2 aligns across 12 bases. Germline CDR1 reads SNHLY; CDR2 reads FYNNEI. V trimming: 7 bases; J trimming: 6 bases; junction bases outside the gene matches: 7. This CDR3 region has 14 residues. The DNA of the CDR3 is TGTGCCAGCACCCGACTAGCGGGAGCTCTCGAGCAGTACTTC. Translated, it gives CASTRLAGALEQYF.

Points on this clone: One end of the junction fails to match germline, which may point to a read error. This CDR3 is CASIYRDRSRTEQYF. The DNA of the CDR3 is TGTGCCAGCATTTACCGGGACAGGTCAAGAACAGAGCAGTACTTC. The chain joins TRBV6-5 to TRBJ2-7; 8 nucleotides line up with TRBD1. The germline gives CDR1 MNHEY, CDR2 SVGAGI. The CDR3 extends over 15 amino acids.

A remark on this clone: One junction end does not reproduce the germline sequence, and a read error may be involved. This chain connects TRBV7-7 to TRBJ2-5; 7 positions agree with TRBD1. The CDR3 has 13 residues. CDR1 and CDR2 (germline): SSHAT, FNYEAQ (reference sequence). The DNA for the CDR3 is TGTGCTAGCAGCTTAGACAGGGATGAGACCCAGTACTTC. Amino acid sequence: CASSLDRDETQYF.

CDR3 sequence (DNA): TGTGCCAGTAGTGAGAGACACTGGTATGGCTACACCTTC. It specifies CASSERHWYGYTF. The chain uses TRBV19 and TRBJ1-2; D gene unclear. Germline V gives CDR1 LNHDA, CDR2 SQIVND (reference sequence). V lost 5 bases and J lost 5, with 12 bases in between. The length of the CDR3 is 13 residues. Complete variable domain (other parts from reference TRBV19 and TRBJ1-2): DGGITQSPKYLFRKEGQNVTLSCEQNLNHDAMYWYRQDPGQGLRLIYYSQIVNDFQKGDIAEGYSVSREKKESFPLTVTSAQKNPTAFYLCASSERHWYGYTFGSGTRLTVV.

This rearrangement joins TRBV30 to TRBJ1-2, with D tentatively TRBD1 (5 bases). The CDR3 loop spans 15 amino acids. CDR1 and CDR2 from the germline V gene are GTSNPN and SVGIG (reference sequence). Trimming left V 4 bases short and J 3 bases short, with 18 bases between. CDR3 loop: CAWTLGGGADYGYTF. The DNA of the CDR3 is TGTGCCTGGACGCTCGGGGGGGGTGCTGACTATGGCTACACCTTC.

This chain joins TRBV6-1 and TRBJ1-4; 7 positions match TRBD1. Germline V gene sequence: CDR1 MNHNS, CDR2 SASEGT. V lost 0 bases and J lost 5; bases outside the gene matches: 3. The CDR3 covers 15 residues. The CDR3 DNA follows: TGTGCCAGCAGTGAAGCGGCAGGGGGGAATGAAAAACTGTTTTTT. This sequence encodes CASSEAAGGNEKLFF.

The chain couples TRBV23-1 to TRBJ1-4, with 8 bases matching TRBD1. TRBV23-1 is given ORF status, its function remaining uncertain. CDR3 length: 14 amino acids. After removal of 10 bases from V and 8 bases from J, the junction contained 12 bases not matched to a gene. The CDR3 loop reads CANCRGLQREKLFF. The CDR3 nucleotides read TGCGCCAACTGCAGGGGGCTTCAAAGAGAAAAACTGTTTTTT.

The CDR3 DNA follows: TGTGCCAGCAGTTTCGGATGGGGTGAGCAGTTCTTC. Its translation: CASSFGWGEQFF. The chain uses TRBV6-5 and TRBJ2-1; no clear D gene. V was cut by 4 bases and J by 9 bases, with 10 bases left in between. Germline V gene data show CDR1 as MNHEY and CDR2 as SVGAGI. The CDR3 sequence is 12 residues long.

V and J are TRBV7-3 and TRBJ2-1; weak D call: TRBD2 (6 bases). There are 15 residues in the CDR3. The germline CDR1 and CDR2 sequences are SGHTA and FQGTGA. Trimming shortened V by 5 bases and J by 7 bases, and 18 bases separated the two germline ends. CDR3 residues: CASSPTRGPLNEQFF. The DNA for the CDR3 is TGTGCCAGCAGCCCGACTAGAGGGCCCTTGAATGAGCAGTTCTTC.

This chain links TRBV9 with TRBJ2-2; TRBD2 is a possible D gene (5 bases). The CDR3 sequence is 16 residues long. Trimming took 0 bases from V and 0 from J, leaving 9 bases between them. The V gene's germline CDR1 is SGDLS and CDR2 YYNGEE. The CDR3 nucleotides read TGTGCCAGCAGCGTAGGGTTAGCGCCGAACACCGGGGAGCTGTTTTTT. Its protein product is CASSVGLAPNTGELFF.

The CDR3 region is CASKLSLGEQYF. The DNA for the CDR3 is TGTGCCAGCAAGTTATCCCTGGGGGAGCAGTACTTC. The chain is built from TRBV6-5 and TRBJ2-7; the D is unclear. The length of the CDR3 is 12 residues. Trimming cost V 7 bases and J 7 bases, with 14 bases left between them. Germline-derived CDR1 and CDR2 are MNHEY and SVGAGI.

The chain links TRBV4-1 to TRBJ1-4; the match to TRBD1 covers 8 bases. The junction had 2 bases not matched to a gene; V was cut back by 4 bases and J by 4 bases. The germline CDR1 and CDR2 sequences are MGHRA and YSYEKL. CDR3 length: 14 residues. As DNA, the CDR3 is TGCGCCAGCAGCCCGGGACAGGATAATGAAAAACTGTTTTTT. This gives the protein CASSPGQDNEKLFF.

DNA of the CDR3: TGTGCCAGCAGTGACCAGGGATCGGGTTCCTACAATGAGCAGTTCTTC. This encodes CASSDQGSGSYNEQFF. The chain employs TRBV6-4 and TRBJ2-1; weak D call: TRBD1 (5 bases). Germline assignment: CDR1 MRHNA and CDR2 SNTAGT. CDR3 size: 16 residues. Trimming left V 2 bases short and J 1 base short, with 12 bases between.

The genes are TRBV18 and TRBJ1-1, with a possible D match to TRBD1 (5 bases). The V and J ends lost 4 bases and 11 bases respectively, with 11 bases between them. The CDR3 extends over 11 amino acids. Germline V gene lookup returns CDR1 KGHSH and CDR2 LQKENI. The CDR3 DNA is TGTGCCAGCTCACTGCGAGGGGATGCTTTCTTT. This codes for CASSLRGDAFF.

The chain is built from TRBV19 and TRBJ1-2; 8 bases match TRBD1. V lost 4 bases, J lost 4 bases, and 5 bases stayed unmatched. The CDR3 has 14 amino acids. Germline V gene lookup returns CDR1 LNHDA and CDR2 SQIVND (reference sequence). The CDR3 bases are TGTGCCAGTAGTACCCCTACAGGGGGCTATGGCTACACCTTC. This sequence encodes CASSTPTGGYGYTF.

V is TRBV19 and J is TRBJ2-3; D call uncertain. CDR1 is LNHDA and CDR2 is SQIVND in the germline V gene (reference sequence). Trimming took off 5 bases at V and 0 bases at J, with 6 bases between the two ends. This CDR3 has 13 amino acids. The CDR3 reads CASSGLSTDTQYF. The CDR3 nucleotides read TGTGCCAGTAGTGGCCTAAGCACAGATACGCAGTATTTT.

This clone was counted a single time. The chain uses TRBV12-2 and TRBJ1-1; TRBD1, the D gene given by the table, was not confirmed from the DNA. TRBV12-2 is recorded as a pseudogene. This CDR3 contains 18 residues. Written as DNA, the CDR3 is TGTGCAAGTCGCTTAGAGGGACAGGTCCCCCGAGGGAACACTGAAGCTTTCTTT. Translation gives CASRLEGQVPRGNTEAFF.

The V gene is TRBV12-2, the J gene TRBJ2-7; the table's D call, TRBD2, has no DNA check behind it. TRBV12-2 is given as a pseudogene. The CDR3 loop spans 19 amino acids. Written as DNA, the CDR3 is TGTGCAAGTCGCTTAGCGGTCGGGACTAGCGGGACGGGGAATTACGAGCAGTACTTC. Translated: CASRLAVGTSGTGNYEQYF.